This passage covers 30 T cell receptor beta chains from one sample sequenced in a study of T cells after posttransplantation cyclophosphamide (dated by TCRdb to the mid-2010s). Library prep was done by the immunoSEQ multiplex PCR assay. TCRdb took over this immuneACCESS table, retaining in-frame rearrangements with V and J assigned. Such tables are incomplete; in checked studies, under half of the missing clones stem from an unresolved V gene, and the remainder is unexplained. This sample contains 32,000 or so clones, none of which is a singleton. The leading ten clones occupy 2.7% of the sample. The sequenced material came from PBMCs. These receptors all come from a woman aged 60-75 years in good health, CMV-negative, and a related stem cell transplant donor.

This clone was seen a handful of times. CDR3 sequence reads: CASSLRLAGEVGTDTQYF. CDR3 DNA sequence: TGTGCCAGCAGTTTAAGGCTAGCGGGGGAGGTAGGCACAGATACGCAGTATTTT. V and J are TRBV28 and TRBJ2-3; 10 positions agree with TRBD2. In germline, CDR1 is MDHEN, CDR2 SYDVKM. J lost 1 base, V lost 2 bases, and 9 bases had no gene match. This CDR3 contains 18 residues.

The chain recombines TRBV30 with TRBJ1-6; the match to TRBD1 covers 7 bases. Germline-derived CDR1 and CDR2 are GTSNPN and SVGIG (reference sequence). This CDR3 contains 16 residues. V was pared by 2 bases and J by 1 base, with 5 bases of the junction left unmatched. In DNA form, the CDR3 reads TGTGCCTGGAGTCGGAACAGGGGTTCCTATAATTCACCCCTCCACTTT. As protein: CAWSRNRGSYNSPLHF.

This clone was observed at least ten times. The V gene is TRBV11-2, the J gene TRBJ2-1, with TRBD1 identical over 7 bases. The CDR3 extends over 15 amino acids. Germline V gives CDR1 SGHAT, CDR2 FQNNGV. The junction had 2 bases not matched to a gene; V was cut back by 1 base and J by 2 bases. The DNA for the CDR3 is TGTGCCAGCAGCTTAGTCGACAGGGCCTACAATGAGCAGTTCTTC. This translates into CASSLVDRAYNEQFF. The complete variable domain, with remaining parts taken from reference TRBV11-2 and TRBJ2-1, reads EAGVAQSPRYKIIEKRQSVAFWCNPISGHATLYWYQQILGQGPKLLIQFQNNGVVDDSQLPKDRFSAERLKGVDSTLKIQPAKLEDSAVYLCASSLVDRAYNEQFFGPGTRLTVL.

This clone was observed a few times. V and J are TRBV11-3 and TRBJ2-6, with 8 nucleotides matching TRBD1. CDR1 is SGHNT, CDR2 YENEEA, per germline. The V segment lost 3 bases and the J segment 0 bases; nucleotides outside the gene matches: 7. This CDR3 comprises 18 residues. The CDR3 region is CASSFEGTGSSGANVLTF. The CDR3 DNA reads TGTGCCAGCAGCTTTGAGGGGACAGGAAGCTCTGGGGCCAACGTCCTGACTTTC.

In DNA form, the CDR3 reads TGTGCCAGCAGTTCCGGGACAGGCAATCAGCCCCAGCATTTT. Protein sequence: CASSSGTGNQPQHF. The chain recombines TRBV5-6 with TRBJ1-5, with TRBD1 matching 7 bases. With V trimmed by 5 bases and J by 2 bases, 4 bases remained unmatched. Germline lookup yields CDR1 SGHDT and CDR2 YYEEEE. CDR3 length equals 14 residues.

Ten or more counts support this clone. The chain recombines TRBV4-2 with TRBJ2-7; maybe TRBD2 (5 bases). The V end lost 0 bases, the J end lost 3 bases, and 9 bases lay between the germline ends. This CDR3 is built from 14 residues. Germline lookup yields CDR1 LGHNA and CDR2 YNFKEQ. Here the CDR3 reads CASSQEAASYEQYF. Written as DNA, the CDR3 is TGTGCCAGCAGCCAAGAAGCGGCTAGCTACGAGCAGTACTTC.

CDR3 bases: TGTGCCAGCAGCCCACGACAGGTCACCTACGAGCAGTACTTC. Protein sequence: CASSPRQVTYEQYF. The genes are TRBV9 and TRBJ2-5, with D tentatively TRBD1 (6 bases). The end of the DNA is better explained by TRBJ2-7, so the J call may be wrong. This CDR3 has 14 residues. CDR1 and CDR2 from the germline V gene are SGDLS and YYNGEE.

This clone was counted only a few times. This chain uses TRBV6-4 with TRBJ2-1; 8 bases map to TRBD1. V dropped 6 bases and J dropped 9; count of bases not matched to a gene: 7. The CDR3 has 13 residues. Looked up from germline, CDR1 is MRHNA and CDR2 is SNTAGT. CDR3 bases: TGTGCCAGCAGGGAGGGACAGGAGAGTGAGCAGTTCTTC. This codes for CASREGQESEQFF.

This clone was detected many times. CDR3 DNA: TGTGCCAGCAGCTTGGGACAGGGTTCGGAGACCCAGTACTTC. Translation gives CASSLGQGSETQYF. The rearrangement links TRBV5-7 to TRBJ2-5; TRBD1 agrees at 7 bases. TRBV5-7 is assigned to the ORF class and has an uncertain function. The trim removed 0 bases at V and 5 bases at J, leaving 4 bases unmatched. CDR3 length: 14 residues.

This clone has ten or more counts. The rearrangement links TRBV12-3 or TRBV12-4 to TRBJ2-2; the D gene is possibly TRBD1 (6 bases). This CDR3 region has 18 residues. Trimming left V 3 bases short and J 0 bases short, with 17 bases between. The CDR3 loop is CASSFGGPRQTNTGELFF. CDR3 bases: TGTGCCAGCAGTTTTGGGGGCCCCCGACAGACGAACACCGGGGAGCTGTTTTTT.

This clone was seen many times. The chain couples TRBV12-3 or TRBV12-4 to TRBJ2-1; 10 nucleotides agree with TRBD2. V was clipped by 6 bases and J by 13 bases; unmatched bases: 12. There are 14 residues in the CDR3. CDR3 DNA: TGTGCCAGCAGACGACTAAGCGGGAGGGCCGGACAGTTCTTC. Protein: CASRRLSGRAGQFF.

This clone was detected many times. The chain couples TRBV18 to TRBJ2-1, with 9 nucleotides matching TRBD2. Trimming removed 2 bases from V and 4 bases from J; junction bases left unmatched: 6. The CDR3 loop spans 16 amino acids. Germline CDR1 is KGHSH and CDR2 is LQKENI. The CDR3, as DNA: TGTGCCAGCTCACCAGTAGGCGGGGGGGCTTACAATGAGCAGTTCTTC. Translation: CASSPVGGGAYNEQFF.

This clone was detected ten times or more. J is TRBJ1-1 and V is TRBV25-1, with D possibly being TRBD1 (6 bases). Trimming cost V 10 bases and J 5 bases, with 17 bases left between them. The CDR3 spans 13 residues. The germline gives CDR1 MGHDK, CDR2 SYGVNS. The CDR3 sequence: CATGRGAGTEAFF. CDR3 DNA: TGTGCCACCGGACGGGGGGCTGGGACTGAAGCTTTCTTT.

In this sample, this clone turned up many times. This chain links TRBV6-1 with TRBJ2-5, with 7 bases fitting TRBD2. The trim removed 2 bases at V and 5 bases at J, leaving 8 bases unmatched. Germline CDR1 reads MNHNS; CDR2 reads SASEGT. The CDR3 covers 15 residues. CDR3 sequence reads: CASSERIAGPETQYF. CDR3 bases: TGTGCCAGCAGTGAAAGAATAGCGGGCCCTGAGACCCAGTACTTC.

The rearrangement joins TRBV6-6 to TRBJ2-5; TRBD2 aligns across 7 bases. CDR3 size: 13 residues. In germline, CDR1 is MNHNY, CDR2 SVGAGI (reference sequence). V trimming: 4 bases; J trimming: 5 bases; junction bases outside the gene matches: 4. The CDR3 region is CASSFQGGETQYF. The CDR3, as DNA: TGTGCCAGCAGTTTCCAGGGAGGGGAGACCCAGTACTTC.

This clone came up many times. This chain connects TRBV6-6 to TRBJ2-5, with TRBD1 matching over 7 bases. The CDR3 runs to 14 residues. Germline CDR1 and CDR2: MNHNY and SVGAGI (reference sequence). Trimming took 8 bases from V and 2 from J; bases not matched to a gene: 8. This CDR3 reads CASRLGQKQETQYF. CDR3 sequence (DNA): TGTGCCAGCCGATTGGGACAGAAACAAGAGACCCAGTACTTC.

This clone was seen at least ten times. The gene calls are TRBV7-9 and TRBJ1-5; 9 bases line up with TRBD1. From germline, CDR1 is SEHNR and CDR2 FQNEAQ (reference sequence). J lost 5 bases, V lost 5 bases, and 4 bases had no gene match. The CDR3 loop spans 14 amino acids. The DNA of the CDR3 is TGTGCCAGCAGCCAGACAGGGGGGGATCAGCCCCAGCATTTT. Its translation is CASSQTGGDQPQHF.

This clone came up many times. The chain recombines TRBV7-9 with TRBJ2-7; 7 bases fit TRBD2. V shed 8 bases and J 4 bases; nucleotides not matched to a gene: 8. The length of the CDR3 is 13 residues. Per germline, CDR1 SEHNR and CDR2 FQNEAQ (reference sequence). The CDR3 bases are TGTGCCAGCGCTGGGGGGAGGGCTTACGAGCAGTACTTC. The encoded protein is CASAGGRAYEQYF.

Many counts were recorded for this clone. The chain employs TRBV19 and TRBJ2-1; 7 bases match TRBD2. V shed 5 bases and J 6 bases; nucleotides not matched to a gene: 10. Germline V gene lookup returns CDR1 LNHDA and CDR2 SQIVND (reference sequence). The CDR3 contains 15 residues. CDR3 sequence reads: CASSPWAGEVNEQFF. CDR3 DNA sequence: TGTGCCAGTAGTCCTTGGGCGGGAGAGGTCAATGAGCAGTTCTTC.

The chain combines TRBV2 with TRBJ1-1; D is possibly TRBD1 (5 bases). V lost 7 bases, J lost 4 bases, and 16 bases lay in between. Germline CDR1 is SNHLY and CDR2 is FYNNEI. The length of the CDR3 is 14 residues. CDR3 in amino acids: CASMRQSGGTEAFF. CDR3 nucleotide sequence: TGTGCCAGCATGAGACAGAGCGGGGGCACTGAAGCTTTCTTT.

This clone was seen repeatedly, ten times or more. The CDR3 DNA is TGTGCCAGCAGCTCCCGAGGGGCAAGTAATCAGCCCCAGCATTTT. This gives the protein CASSSRGASNQPQHF. The rearrangement joins TRBV7-2 to TRBJ1-5; possible D gene TRBD1, 5 bases. CDR1 and CDR2 from the germline V gene are SGHTA and FQGNSA. The V end was cut by 4 bases, the J end by 4 bases, with 14 bases between. The CDR3 extends over 15 amino acids.

This clone was picked up many times. The V gene is TRBV5-1, the J gene TRBJ1-4; perhaps TRBD1 as D (6 bases). V lost 4 bases and J 6 bases, leaving 13 bases between the germline ends. Germline V gene sequence: CDR1 SGHRS, CDR2 YFSETQ. This CDR3 is built from 14 residues. CDR3 in DNA: TGCGCCAGCAGCGTGGACAGAAGCTATGAAAAACTGTTTTTT. Translated: CASSVDRSYEKLFF.

This clone has at least ten counts. The chain employs TRBV4-2 and TRBJ1-4; no definite D call. With 0 bases removed from V and 5 bases from J, the gap between germline ends came to 4 bases. Germline values: CDR1 LGHNA, CDR2 YNFKEQ. The CDR3 totals 13 residues. The CDR3 region is CASSQDRNEKLFF. The CDR3 DNA sequence: TGTGCCAGCAGCCAAGACAGGAATGAAAAACTGTTTTTT.

This clone has a handful of counts. This chain links TRBV6-1 with TRBJ1-2; maybe TRBD1 (6 bases). Germline V CDR1 and CDR2: MNHNS, SASEGT. With 11 bases removed from V and 0 bases from J, the gap between germline ends came to 10 bases. The CDR3 is 12 amino acids. The CDR3 DNA reads as TGTGCCTGCGAGGGGGCTAACTATGGCTACACCTTC. Its protein product is CACEGANYGYTF.

This clone was counted many times. This chain connects TRBV4-3 to TRBJ2-3; 10 bases fit TRBD2. This CDR3 has 15 residues. CDR1 and CDR2 from the germline V gene are LGHNA and YSLEER. Trimming removed 5 bases from V and 4 bases from J; junction bases left unmatched: 6. As DNA, the CDR3 is TGCGCCAGCAGCGGATCAGGACTAGCGGCAGATACGCAGTATTTT. Protein product: CASSGSGLAADTQYF.

This clone occurred many times. V gene TRBV19 combines with J gene TRBJ1-5, with D perhaps TRBD1 (5 bases). V shed 9 bases and J shed 4 bases, with 28 bases lying between them. This CDR3 spans 18 amino acids. CDR1 and CDR2 from the germline V gene are LNHDA and SQIVND (reference sequence). CDR3: CASRHLTRTLGGNQPQHF. The CDR3, as DNA: TGTGCCAGCAGACACCTGACACGGACATTGGGGGGGAATCAGCCCCAGCATTTT.

This clone was observed a handful of times. The rearrangement links TRBV7-2 to TRBJ2-7; 13 bases line up with TRBD2. The CDR3 spans 16 residues. Unmatched junction bases numbered 7, after V lost 2 bases and J lost 6 bases. Germline V CDR1 and CDR2: SGHTA, FQGNSA. This CDR3 is CASSLSGLAGAPEQYF. In DNA form, the CDR3 reads TGTGCCAGCAGCTTATCTGGACTAGCGGGGGCTCCCGAGCAGTACTTC.

The rearrangement joins TRBV7-9 to TRBJ2-3, with 8 bases matching TRBD2. This CDR3 spans 16 amino acids. With 2 bases clipped from V and 5 bases from J, the junction kept 9 bases outside the gene matches. Germline loops: CDR1 SEHNR, CDR2 FQNEAQ (reference sequence). The DNA for the CDR3 is TGTGCCAGCAGCTTATTGGGAGCGGGGGTTGGAGATACGCAGTATTTT. Its translation is CASSLLGAGVGDTQYF. Full variable domain (missing parts from reference TRBV7-9 and TRBJ2-3): DTGVSQNPRHKITKRGQNVTFRCDPISEHNRLYWYRQTLGQGPEFLTYFQNEAQLEKSRLLSDRFSAERPKGSFSTLEIQRTEQGDSAMYLCASSLLGAGVGDTQYFGPGTRLTVL.

This clone has ten or more counts. The chain joins TRBV5-6 to TRBJ1-2; D is perhaps TRBD1 (6 bases). V was cut by 6 bases and J by 3 bases, with 18 bases left in between. The length of the CDR3 is 15 residues. CDR1 is SGHDT and CDR2 is YYEEEE in the germline V gene. The CDR3 is CASIPQGGDHYGYTF. The CDR3 nucleotides read TGTGCCAGCATCCCCCAAGGGGGGGATCACTATGGCTACACCTTC.

This clone was detected ten times or more. V usage is TRBV5-1 and J usage is TRBJ1-3; 8 bases map to TRBD1. V lost 4 bases to trimming and J lost 0 bases; unmatched junction nucleotides: 0. Germline V lookup: CDR1 SGHRS, CDR2 YFSETQ. The CDR3 has 14 residues. CDR3 DNA: TGCGCCAGCAGCACAGGGGGCTCTGGAAACACCATATATTTT. Protein product: CASSTGGSGNTIYF.